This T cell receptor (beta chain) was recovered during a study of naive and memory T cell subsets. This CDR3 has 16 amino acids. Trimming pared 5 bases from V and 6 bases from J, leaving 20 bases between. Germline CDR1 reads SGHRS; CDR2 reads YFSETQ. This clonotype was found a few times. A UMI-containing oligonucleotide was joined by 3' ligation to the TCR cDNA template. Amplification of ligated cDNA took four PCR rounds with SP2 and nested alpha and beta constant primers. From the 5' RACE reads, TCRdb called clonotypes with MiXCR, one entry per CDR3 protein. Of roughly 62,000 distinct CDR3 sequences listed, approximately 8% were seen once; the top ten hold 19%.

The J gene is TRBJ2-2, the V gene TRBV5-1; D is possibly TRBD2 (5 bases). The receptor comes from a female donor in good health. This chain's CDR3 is CASSPTERVRSGELFF. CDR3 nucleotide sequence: TGCGCCAGCAGTCCGACGGAGAGGGTACGGTCCGGGGAGCTGTTTTTT.